This entry lists 5 T cell receptor beta chains sequenced from one sample in a study of cytomegalovirus exposure and HLA in healthy donors. The PCR contained 60 Vbeta and 13 Jbeta primers. Repertoires were generated with immunoSEQ multiplex PCR, while TCRdb's copy carries only in-frame clones and drops some. Of approximately 170,000 clones in the sample, around 79% were seen once. Sequencing was performed on PBMCs. These receptors were taken from a middle-aged woman in good health and CMV-seropositive.

The rearrangement joins TRBV30 to TRBJ2-3, with 9 nucleotides matching TRBD2. The germline V gene encodes CDR1 GTSNPN and CDR2 SVGIG (reference sequence). Trimming cost V 4 bases and J 1 base; bases outside gene matches: 0. CDR3 length equals 13 residues. In DNA, the CDR3 is TGTGCCTGGACTAGCGGGGGCACAGATACGCAGTATTTT. Its protein product is CAWTSGGTDTQYF.

This chain connects TRBV2 to TRBJ1-5; D is unclear. The CDR3 loop spans 13 amino acids. From germline, CDR1 is SNHLY and CDR2 FYNNEI. V lost 1 base to trimming and J lost 3 bases, with 4 bases between them. The CDR3 loop reads CASSEGINQPQHF. DNA of the CDR3: TGTGCCAGCAGTGAAGGTATCAATCAGCCCCAGCATTTT.

The chain combines TRBV30 with TRBJ1-5, with 10 bases that match TRBD1. The V segment lost 1 base and the J segment 6 bases; nucleotides outside the gene matches: 3. The CDR3 extends over 14 amino acids. Germline CDR1 is GTSNPN and CDR2 is SVGIG (reference sequence). The chain's CDR3 is CAWSEDRGPQPQHF. DNA of the CDR3: TGTGCCTGGAGTGAAGACAGGGGGCCTCAGCCCCAGCATTTT.

This chain joins TRBV6-5 and TRBJ2-5, with 8 bases aligning to TRBD2. This CDR3 is built from 13 residues. V lost 5 bases, J lost 3 bases, and 2 bases stayed unmatched. The V gene's germline CDR1 is MNHEY and CDR2 SVGAGI. The CDR3 here is CASSSGGKETQYF. The CDR3 coding sequence is TGTGCCAGCAGTAGCGGGGGTAAAGAGACCCAGTACTTC.

As regards this clone: An end of the junction does not agree with germline; a read error may underlie this. The chain uses TRBV7-9 and TRBJ1-2; 8 positions agree with TRBD1. There are 12 residues in the CDR3. The germline CDR1 and CDR2 sequences are SEHNR and FQNEAQ (reference sequence). Here the CDR3 DNA reads TGTTCCAGCAGCTTAACAGGGGGTGGCTACACCTTC. As protein: CSSSLTGGGYTF.